These T cell receptor beta chains were read from a single sample in a study of blood T cell repertoires in COVID-19. Clones were read by immunoSEQ multiplex PCR, and TCRdb kept only the in-frame ones, dropping some. Among approximately 300,000 clones listed, roughly 87% were seen once. Sequenced input: peripheral blood. The receptors come from a man younger than 35 with active or convalescent COVID-19. Each CDR3 is given with its conserved first and last residue. Fields, in order: J gene, V gene, clone size, D gene, CDR3 DNA, CDR3 protein. A D gene is named only where the DNA matches it firmly. Not all rows give a size; the values are once, few, many and, for expanded clones, a class.

TRBJ2-7	TRBV6-5	.	TRBD2	TGTGCCAGCAGGGCCGGGACTAGTGGCCGTATGCAGTACTTC	CASRAGTSGRMQYF
TRBJ2-5	TRBV7-3	.	TRBD2	TGTGCCAGCAGCTTAAGTGGACTAGAAGAGACCCAGTACTTC	CASSLSGLEETQYF
TRBJ2-1	TRBV11-2	.	.	TGTGCCAGCAGCTTAGTGGCTAGTGTAAATGAGCAGTTCTTC	CASSLVASVNEQFF
TRBJ2-7	TRBV5-6	.	.	TGTGCCAGCAGCTTACAGGGTCACTACGAGCAGTACTTC	CASSLQGHYEQYF
TRBJ2-7	TRBV4-2	.	.	TGTGCCAGCAGCCAAGAGGGGGGTTACGAGCAGTACTTC	CASSQEGGYEQYF
TRBJ2-1	TRBV6-4	.	TRBD2	TGTGCCAGCAGGGCGCTAGCGGGAGTGTCCAATGAGCAGTTCTTC	CASRALAGVSNEQFF
TRBJ1-2	TRBV6-1	once	TRBD1	TGTGCCAGCAGTGAACGAGGGGACAGGGTATATGGCTACACCTTC	CASSERGDRVYGYTF
TRBJ1-2	TRBV7-9	.	TRBD1	TGTGCCAGCAGTGGGACAGGGGGTAACTATGGCTACACCTTC	CASSGTGGNYGYTF
TRBJ2-7	TRBV6-5	.	TRBD2	TGTGCCAGCACTAGCGGGAGGGCCCCGGGGTACGAGCAGTACTTC	CASTSGRAPGYEQYF
TRBJ2-1	TRBV12-3/TRBV12-4	.	TRBD2	TGTGCCAGCACCTCGGATAGCGGGAGTGAGCAGTTCTTC	CASTSDSGSEQFF
TRBJ2-1	TRBV5-6	.	TRBD2	TGTGCCAGCAGGCTAAGCGGGACCATTATGGGTGAGCAGTTCTTC	CASRLSGTIMGEQFF
TRBJ1-3	TRBV4-1	once	TRBD1	TGCGCCAGCAGCAACGACAGGGGGAACACCATATATTTT	CASSNDRGNTIYF